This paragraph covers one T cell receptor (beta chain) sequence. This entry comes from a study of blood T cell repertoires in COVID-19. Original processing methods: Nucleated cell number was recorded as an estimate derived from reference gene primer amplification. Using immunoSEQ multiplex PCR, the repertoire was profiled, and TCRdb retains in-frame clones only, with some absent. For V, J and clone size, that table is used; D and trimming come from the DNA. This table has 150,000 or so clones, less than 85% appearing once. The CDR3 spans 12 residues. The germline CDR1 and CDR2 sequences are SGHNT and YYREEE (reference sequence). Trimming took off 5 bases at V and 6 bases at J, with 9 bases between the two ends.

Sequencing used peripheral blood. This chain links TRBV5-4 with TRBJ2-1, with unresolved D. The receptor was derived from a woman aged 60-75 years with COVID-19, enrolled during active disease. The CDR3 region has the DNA TGTGCCAGCAGTCTGGCTGGCAATGAGCAGTTCTTC. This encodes CASSLAGNEQFF.